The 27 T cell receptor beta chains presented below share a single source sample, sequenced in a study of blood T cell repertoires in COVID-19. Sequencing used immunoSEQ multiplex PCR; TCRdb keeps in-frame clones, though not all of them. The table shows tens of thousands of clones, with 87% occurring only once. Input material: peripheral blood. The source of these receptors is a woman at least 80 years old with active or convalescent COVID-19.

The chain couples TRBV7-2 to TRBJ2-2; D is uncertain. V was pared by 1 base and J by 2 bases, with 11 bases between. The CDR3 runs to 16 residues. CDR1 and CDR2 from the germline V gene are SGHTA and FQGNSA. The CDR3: CASSLGPLRNTGELFF. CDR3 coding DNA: TGTGCCAGCAGCTTAGGTCCCCTCAGAAACACCGGGGAGCTGTTTTTT.

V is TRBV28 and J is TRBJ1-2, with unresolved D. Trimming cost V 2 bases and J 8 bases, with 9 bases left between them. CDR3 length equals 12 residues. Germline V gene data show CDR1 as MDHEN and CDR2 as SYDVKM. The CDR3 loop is CASSLREEGYTF. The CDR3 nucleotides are TGTGCCAGCAGTTTACGGGAGGAAGGCTACACCTTC.

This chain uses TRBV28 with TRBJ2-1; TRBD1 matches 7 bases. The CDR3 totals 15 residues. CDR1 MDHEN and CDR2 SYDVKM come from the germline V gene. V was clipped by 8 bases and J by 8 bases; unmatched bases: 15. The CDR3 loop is CASPPAGGEVHEQFF. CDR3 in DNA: TGTGCCAGCCCCCCCGCAGGGGGAGAGGTGCATGAGCAGTTCTTC.

CDR3 residues: CASSAGQGREKLFF. CDR3 nucleotide sequence: TGTGCCAGCAGCGCCGGACAGGGGAGGGAAAAACTGTTTTTT. The chain employs TRBV11-2 and TRBJ1-4, with 9 bases fitting TRBD1. This CDR3 region has 14 residues. CDR1 SGHAT and CDR2 FQNNGV come from the germline V gene. V was pared by 5 bases and J by 8 bases, with 6 bases of the junction left unmatched. Full variable domain (rest looked up from reference TRBV11-2 and TRBJ1-4): EAGVAQSPRYKIIEKRQSVAFWCNPISGHATLYWYQQILGQGPKLLIQFQNNGVVDDSQLPKDRFSAERLKGVDSTLKIQPAKLEDSAVYLCASSAGQGREKLFFGSGTQLSVL.

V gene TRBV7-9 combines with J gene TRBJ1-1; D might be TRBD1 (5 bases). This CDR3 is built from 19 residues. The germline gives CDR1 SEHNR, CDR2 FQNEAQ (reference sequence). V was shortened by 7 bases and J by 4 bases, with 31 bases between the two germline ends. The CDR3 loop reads CASIKRGGTAFGLGTEAFF. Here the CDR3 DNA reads TGTGCCAGCATCAAACGGGGGGGGACGGCGTTTGGATTGGGCACTGAAGCTTTCTTT.

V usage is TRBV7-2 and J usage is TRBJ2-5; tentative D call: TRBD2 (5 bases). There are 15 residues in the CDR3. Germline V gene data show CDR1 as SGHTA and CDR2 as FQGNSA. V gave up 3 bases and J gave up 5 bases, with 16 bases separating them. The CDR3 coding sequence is TGTGCCAGCAGCTTCAGTCGACGGGGTGGGGAGACCCAGTACTTC. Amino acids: CASSFSRRGGETQYF.

This CDR3 reads CASRLSGAPYEQYF. The DNA for the CDR3 is TGTGCCAGCAGACTTTCAGGGGCCCCCTACGAGCAGTACTTC. The rearrangement uses TRBV2 and TRBJ2-7; possible D gene TRBD1, 6 bases. The germline gives CDR1 SNHLY, CDR2 FYNNEI. The CDR3 is made up of 14 amino acids. The V gene lost 6 bases and the J gene lost 2 bases, with 14 bases spanning the gap.

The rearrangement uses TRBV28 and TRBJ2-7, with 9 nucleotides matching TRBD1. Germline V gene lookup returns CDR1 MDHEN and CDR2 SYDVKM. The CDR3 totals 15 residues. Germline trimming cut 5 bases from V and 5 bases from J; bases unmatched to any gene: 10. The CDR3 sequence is CASSKPGTGIHEQYF. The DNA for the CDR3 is TGTGCCAGCAGTAAACCCGGGACAGGGATCCACGAGCAGTACTTC.

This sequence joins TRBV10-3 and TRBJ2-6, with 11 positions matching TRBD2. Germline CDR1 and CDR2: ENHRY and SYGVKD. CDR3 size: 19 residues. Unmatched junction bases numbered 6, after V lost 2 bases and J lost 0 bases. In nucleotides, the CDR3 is TGTGCCATCAGTGAGCTAGCGGGAGGTTTTGGCTCTGGGGCCAACGTCCTGACTTTC. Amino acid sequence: CAISELAGGFGSGANVLTF.

The CDR3 is CSVERLAGRTGELFF. The CDR3 DNA reads TGCAGCGTTGAAAGACTAGCGGGACGCACCGGGGAGCTGTTTTTT. The chain uses TRBV29-1 and TRBJ2-2; 11 bases fit TRBD2. The CDR3 runs 15 residues. The V segment lost 2 bases and the J segment 4 bases; nucleotides outside the gene matches: 3. Germline V gene sequence: CDR1 SQVTM, CDR2 ANQGSEA.

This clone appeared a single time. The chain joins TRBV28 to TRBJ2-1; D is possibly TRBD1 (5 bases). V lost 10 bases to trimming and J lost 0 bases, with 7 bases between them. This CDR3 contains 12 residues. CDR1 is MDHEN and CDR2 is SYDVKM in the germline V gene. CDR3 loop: CAIQGSYNEQFF. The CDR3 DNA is TGTGCCATCCAGGGCTCCTACAATGAGCAGTTCTTC.

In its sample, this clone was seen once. The DNA for the CDR3 is TGTGCCAGCAGCTTAGTCGGGACCTCGTGGGAGGGGGATGAGCAGTTCTTC. Its translation: CASSLVGTSWEGDEQFF. V is TRBV7-2 and J is TRBJ2-1, with D possibly being TRBD2 (7 bases). Germline CDR1 and CDR2: SGHTA and FQGNSA. This CDR3 is 17 amino acids long. Trimming stripped 1 base from V and 8 bases from J, with 21 bases between.

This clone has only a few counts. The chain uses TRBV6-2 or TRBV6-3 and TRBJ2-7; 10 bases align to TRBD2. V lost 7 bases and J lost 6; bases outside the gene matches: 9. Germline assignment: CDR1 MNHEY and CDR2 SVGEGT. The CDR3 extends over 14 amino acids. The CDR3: CASTPSGRGREQYF. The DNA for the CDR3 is TGTGCCAGCACCCCTAGCGGGAGAGGGCGCGAGCAGTACTTC.

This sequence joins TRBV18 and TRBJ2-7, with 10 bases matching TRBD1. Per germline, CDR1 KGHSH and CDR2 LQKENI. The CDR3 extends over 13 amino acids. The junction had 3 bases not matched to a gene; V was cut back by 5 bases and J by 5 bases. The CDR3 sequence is CASSVGTGDEQYF. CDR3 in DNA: TGTGCCAGCTCAGTCGGGACAGGGGACGAGCAGTACTTC.

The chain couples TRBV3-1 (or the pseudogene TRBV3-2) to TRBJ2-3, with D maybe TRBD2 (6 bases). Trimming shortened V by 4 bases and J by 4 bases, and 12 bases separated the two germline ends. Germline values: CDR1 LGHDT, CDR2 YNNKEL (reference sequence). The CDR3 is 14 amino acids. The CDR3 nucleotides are TGTGCCAGCAGCCTCCAGCGGGTTCCAGATACGCAGTATTTT. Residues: CASSLQRVPDTQYF.

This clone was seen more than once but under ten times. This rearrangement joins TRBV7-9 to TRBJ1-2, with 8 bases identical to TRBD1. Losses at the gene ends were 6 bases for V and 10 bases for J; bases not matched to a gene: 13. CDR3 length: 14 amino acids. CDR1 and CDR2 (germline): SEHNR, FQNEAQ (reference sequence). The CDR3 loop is CASRPDREWGAYTF. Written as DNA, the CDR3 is TGTGCCAGCAGACCGGACAGGGAATGGGGGGCCTACACCTTC.

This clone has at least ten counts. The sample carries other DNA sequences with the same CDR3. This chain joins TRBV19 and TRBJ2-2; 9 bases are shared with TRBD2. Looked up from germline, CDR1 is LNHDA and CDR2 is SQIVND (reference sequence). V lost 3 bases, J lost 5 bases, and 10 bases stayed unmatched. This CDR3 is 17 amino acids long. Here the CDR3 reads CASSMGRLAGRTGELFF. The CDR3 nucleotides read TGTGCCAGTAGTATGGGTCGGCTAGCGGGGCGAACCGGGGAGCTGTTTTTT.

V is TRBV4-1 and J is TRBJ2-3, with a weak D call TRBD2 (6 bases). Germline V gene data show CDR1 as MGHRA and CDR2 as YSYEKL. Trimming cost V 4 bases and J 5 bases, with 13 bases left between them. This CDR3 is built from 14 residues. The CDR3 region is CASSRRAAGDTQYF. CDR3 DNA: TGCGCCAGCAGCCGGAGGGCTGCGGGAGATACGCAGTATTTT.

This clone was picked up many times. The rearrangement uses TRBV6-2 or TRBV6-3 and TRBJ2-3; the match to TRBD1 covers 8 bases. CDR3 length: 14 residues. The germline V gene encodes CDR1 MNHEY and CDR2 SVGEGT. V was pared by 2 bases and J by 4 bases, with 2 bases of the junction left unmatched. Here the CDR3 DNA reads TGTGCCAGCAGTTACGTGACAGGGGCAGATACGCAGTATTTT. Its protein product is CASSYVTGADTQYF.

CDR3 region: CASTFSHFWQGPNYGYTF. For the CDR3, the DNA is TGTGCCAGTACATTTTCCCATTTCTGGCAGGGCCCTAACTATGGCTACACCTTC. This chain joins TRBV19 and TRBJ1-2, with D perhaps TRBD1 (5 bases). CDR1 is LNHDA, CDR2 SQIVND, per germline (reference sequence). Between the trimmed V and J ends, which lost 7 bases and 0 bases, there was a span of 24 bases. This CDR3 is 18 amino acids long. Together with reference TRBV19 and TRBJ1-2, the CDR3 gives the full variable domain: DGGITQSPKYLFRKEGQNVTLSCEQNLNHDAMYWYRQDPGQGLRLIYYSQIVNDFQKGDIAEGYSVSREKKESFPLTVTSAQKNPTAFYLCASTFSHFWQGPNYGYTFGSGTRLTVV.

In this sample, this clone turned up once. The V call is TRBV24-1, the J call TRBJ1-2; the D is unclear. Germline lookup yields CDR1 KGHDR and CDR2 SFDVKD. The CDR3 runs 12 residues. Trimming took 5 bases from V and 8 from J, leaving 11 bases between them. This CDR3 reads CATSAPSQGYTF. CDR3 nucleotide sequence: TGTGCCACCAGTGCCCCTAGCCAGGGCTACACCTTC.

The CDR3 spells CASSSGNTEAFF. The CDR3 DNA reads as TGTGCCAGCAGTTCCGGGAACACTGAAGCTTTCTTT. The rearrangement links TRBV6-5 to TRBJ1-1, with unresolved D. With 4 bases removed from V and 1 base from J, the gap between germline ends came to 4 bases. The V gene's germline CDR1 is MNHEY and CDR2 SVGAGI. This CDR3 has 12 amino acids.

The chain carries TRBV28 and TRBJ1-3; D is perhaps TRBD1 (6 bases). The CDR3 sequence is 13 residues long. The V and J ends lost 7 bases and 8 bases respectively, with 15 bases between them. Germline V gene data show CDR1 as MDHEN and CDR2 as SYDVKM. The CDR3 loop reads CASTLTGWDTIYF. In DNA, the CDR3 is TGTGCCAGCACCTTGACAGGATGGGACACCATATATTTT.

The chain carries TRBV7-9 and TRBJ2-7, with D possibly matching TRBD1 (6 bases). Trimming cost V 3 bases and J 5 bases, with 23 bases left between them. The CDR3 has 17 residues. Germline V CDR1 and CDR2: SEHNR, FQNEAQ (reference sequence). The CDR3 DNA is TGTGCCAGCAGCTTCTCACTCGCGCAGGGGAGAATCCACGAGCAGTACTTC. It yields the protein CASSFSLAQGRIHEQYF.

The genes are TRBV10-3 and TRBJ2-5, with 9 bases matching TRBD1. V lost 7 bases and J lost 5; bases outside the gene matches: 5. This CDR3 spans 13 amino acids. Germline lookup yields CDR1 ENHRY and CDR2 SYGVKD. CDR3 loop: CAINKDRGETQYF. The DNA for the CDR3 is TGTGCCATCAATAAGGACAGGGGTGAGACCCAGTACTTC.

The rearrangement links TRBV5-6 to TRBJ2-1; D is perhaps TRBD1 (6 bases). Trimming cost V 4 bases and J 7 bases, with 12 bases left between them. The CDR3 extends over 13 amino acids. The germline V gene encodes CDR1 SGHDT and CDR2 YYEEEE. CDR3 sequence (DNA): TGTGCCAGCAGCAACGGACAGAAGAATGAGCAGTTCTTC. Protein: CASSNGQKNEQFF. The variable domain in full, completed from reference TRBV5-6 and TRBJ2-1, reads DAGVTQSPTHLIKTRGQQVTLRCSPKSGHDTVSWYQQALGQGPQFIFQYYEEEERQRGNFPDRFSGHQFPNYSSELNVNALLLGDSALYLCASSNGQKNEQFFGPGTRLTVL.

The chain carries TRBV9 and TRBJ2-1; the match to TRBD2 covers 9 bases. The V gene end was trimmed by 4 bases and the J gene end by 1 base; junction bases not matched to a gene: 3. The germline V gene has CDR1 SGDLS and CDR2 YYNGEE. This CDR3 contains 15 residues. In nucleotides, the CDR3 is TGTGCCAGCAGCCGTAGCGGGAGTTCCTACAATGAGCAGTTCTTC. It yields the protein CASSRSGSSYNEQFF. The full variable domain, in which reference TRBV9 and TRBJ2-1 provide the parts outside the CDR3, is DSGVTQTPKHLITATGQRVTLRCSPRSGDLSVYWYQQSLDQGLQFLIQYYNGEERAKGNILERFSAQQFPDLHSELNLSSLELGDSALYFCASSRSGSSYNEQFFGPGTRLTVL.